The entry below describes one T cell receptor (beta chain). The J segment lost 7 bases and the V segment lost 2 bases, leaving 13 bases of the junction unmatched. In germline, CDR1 is MNHNS, CDR2 SASEGT. This CDR3 contains 17 residues. The data were obtained in a study of technical replicates of blood from several donors. Data came from immunoSEQ multiplex PCR; TCRdb stores just in-frame clones and leaves some out. The sample shows about 49,000 clones, around nine tenths of them seen only once. The sequenced sample consisted of PBMCs. The TCR originated in a human donor in good health. Some clones in this sample may be carry-over from other donors' samples. The chain uses TRBV6-1 and TRBJ1-4; 7 bases are shared with TRBD1. CDR3 residues: CASSEQGQAWSGEKLFF. The CDR3 nucleotides read TGTGCCAGCAGTGAACAAGGACAGGCCTGGTCGGGTGAAAAACTGTTTTTT.